This T cell receptor beta chain is drawn from a study of T cells in Graves' hyperthyroidism and ophthalmopathy. Study overall: Pretreatment peripheral blood was obtained at initial diagnosis.

On the basis of clinical symptoms, serum thyroxine and TRAb, thyroid ultrasound and orbital computed tomography, diagnoses were made. Source material for PBMCs was more than 9.5 ml fresh peripheral blood. Germline-derived CDR1 and CDR2 are MNHNS and SASEGT. Between the trimmed V and J ends, which lost 5 bases and 6 bases, there was a span of 8 bases. The CDR3 has 13 residues. This clonotype has a handful of counts. Regions amplified from RNA transcripts were the TCR beta CDR3 regions. TCR CDR3 regions were first amplified by RT-PCR with HTBI primers. One entry per CDR3 protein, called by TCRdb with MiXCR from the multiplex PCR reads. This sample has 250,000 to 300,000 distinct CDR3 sequences; more than 10% occur once, and the top ten carry more than 7.5%.

Sequenced material: blood. The TCR was taken from a woman younger than 45 with Graves' hyperthyroidism that later progressed to Graves' ophthalmopathy. The chain has TRBV6-1 and TRBJ1-6; weak D call: TRBD1 (5 bases). The CDR3: CASSRQGNSPLHF. CDR3 in DNA: TGTGCCAGCAGTCGGCAGGGTAATTCACCCCTCCACTTT.